The text below deals with one T cell receptor beta chain. This sample is drawn from a study of blood T cell repertoires in COVID-19. Per the germline V gene, CDR1 is LGHDT and CDR2 is YNNKEL (reference sequence). This CDR3 comprises 13 residues. The ends were cut back, 1 base at V and 4 bases at J, with 6 bases in the middle. The repertoire was sequenced with immunoSEQ multiplex PCR; TCRdb's copy has only in-frame clones and lacks some. Of some 200,000 clones in the sample, roughly 79% were seen once. Sequencing input: peripheral blood. This receptor was taken from a woman between 40 and 50 years old with COVID-19, enrolled during active disease. This chain connects TRBV3-1 (or the pseudogene TRBV3-2) to TRBJ2-3; D remains ambiguous. As DNA, the CDR3 is TGTGCCAGCAGCCAAGCCGACTCAGATACGCAGTATTTT. This codes for CASSQADSDTQYF.